Listed below are T cell receptor beta chains from one sample, sequenced in a study of molecular identifiers for immune sequencing clone quantification. TCRdb redid the calling of the PCR reads with MiXCR, one entry per CDR3 protein. The repertoire holds 550,000 to 750,000 distinct CDR3 sequences, with roughly 21% as singletons. Sequenced: naive CD8+ T cells from blood, with Jurkat cell RNA spiked in. The receptors originated from a human donor in good health. Some libraries in this study had Jurkat cell RNA spiked in. Each CDR3 is given without its conserved first and last residue.

13,TRBV7-6,ASSPGGWGGYEQY
13,TRBV4-1,ASSQGTLGGDTQY
16,TRBV27,ASSSQVPHKSQANVLT
14,TRBV19,ASSISGGPGMDTQY
8,TRBV29-1,SVVAYEQY
17,TRBV21-1,ASSKEGSGGAQAKNIQY
14,TRBV12-3/TRBV12-4,ASSGLAGGPEETQY
13,TRBV18,ASSPPGAFNTEAF
12,TRBV7-9,ASSLLGLGYEQY
14,TRBV2,ASSEAGGGGFYEQY
17,TRBV11-3,ASSFGIATGAGSTDTQY
10,TRBV4-1,ASSQDRVIQY
13,TRBV20-1,SARDNRGEINEQF
14,TRBV20-1,SAYYSGHMINYEQY
13,TRBV27,ASSLWAGMNTEAF
12,TRBV9,ASSDRGEGGDQY
12,TRBV4-1,ASSQRVGNQPQH
16,TRBV6-5,ASSYSLVRALNTGELF
14,TRBV5-4,ASSEGLAGAMGEQF
14,TRBV30,AWLHPGLTHAGELF
10,TRBV25-1,ASSQTRYEQY
15,TRBV15,ATTNGDRGSSNQPQH
13,TRBV4-1,ASSQVGQGRLDQY
14,TRBV16,ASSRRFGGATDTQY
14,TRBV19,ASSIDTGRPTGELF
10,TRBV30,AWGLAGDEQF
10,TRBV5-1,ASSLSGHEQY
13,TRBV19,AIVGTVWIKNIQY
13,TRBV9,ASSVRQGANSPLH
16,TRBV4-3,ASSQALFPGTQQETQY
10,TRBV12-3/TRBV12-4,ASSFSRDEQY
13,TRBV19,ASSTGFIGNQPQH
12,TRBV11-2,ASSARGSTGELF
10,TRBV30,AWSDEGGPLH
13,TRBV2,ASSEVTGDAEKLF
9,TRBV6-1,ASKTGNEQF
14,TRBV30,AWSVVGQGTGSPLH
9,TRBV29-1,SVESVYGYT
14,TRBV11-2,ASSLRAGGDTGELF
16,TRBV27,ASSTWTGSGASSYEQY
14,TRBV19,ASSIFGDAGNQPQH
11,TRBV29-1,SIRDSVNYGYT
14,TRBV27,ASTPNPRGPTGELF
13,TRBV12-3/TRBV12-4,ASSLEASGEEVKY
10,TRBV30,ARQQDTDTQY
12,TRBV12-3/TRBV12-4,ASSTFGPYNEQF
14,TRBV28,ASSYRRGQGGVGLH
13,TRBV27,ASSWAGAAGHEQY
13,TRBV14,ASSQARGARNEQF
13,TRBV5-6,ASSLTGTMNTEAF
12,TRBV27,ASSPDRGAQPQH
10,TRBV20-1,SASGSSYEQY
9,TRBV25-1,AIEGGSEQY
14,TRBV4-1,ASSESRTGDTGELF